The next 23 T cell receptor beta chains were all read from a single sample in a study of OX40 agonist ivuxolimab in advanced cancers. The assay was immunoSEQ multiplex PCR, and TCRdb's table has in-frame clones only and misses some. The sample carries under 65,000 clones, around 90% recorded once. Specimen: CD4+ or CD8+ T cells sorted from blood, collected in a trial of the OX40 agonist ivuxolimab. These TCRs come from an adult with an advanced solid tumor such as melanoma, head and neck, liver or kidney cancer.

The chain recombines TRBV27 with TRBJ1-4; 7 nucleotides match TRBD1. Germline V CDR1 and CDR2: MNHEY, SMNVEV (reference sequence). The CDR3 has 14 amino acids. Losses at the gene ends were 4 bases for V and 4 bases for J; bases not matched to a gene: 3. CDR3 in amino acids: CASSSGQNNEKLFF. The CDR3 region has the DNA TGTGCCAGCAGTTCGGGACAGAATAATGAAAAACTGTTTTTT.

The chain employs TRBV19 and TRBJ2-7; a possible D gene is TRBD1 (6 bases). The CDR3 has 14 amino acids. V lost 9 bases and J lost 7, with 22 bases in between. Per germline, CDR1 LNHDA and CDR2 SQIVND (reference sequence). The DNA for the CDR3 is TGTGCCAGCAAACAGGGCCCAGGGGTAGGAGAGCAGTACTTC. It is translated as CASKQGPGVGEQYF.

The J gene is TRBJ1-2, the V gene TRBV7-9; 8 nucleotides agree with TRBD1. Germline CDR1 SEHNR, CDR2 FQNEAQ (reference sequence). CDR3 length: 17 amino acids. V lost 4 bases, J lost 3 bases, and 13 bases stayed unmatched. The CDR3 DNA is TGTGCCAGCAGCTCCCCAAGACCGAGGACAGGGTACTATGGCTACACCTTC. Translation gives CASSSPRPRTGYYGYTF.

The chain is built from TRBV19 and TRBJ1-2; the match to TRBD1 covers 8 bases. The J segment lost 8 bases and the V segment lost 3 bases, leaving 5 bases of the junction unmatched. Germline-derived CDR1 and CDR2 are LNHDA and SQIVND (reference sequence). CDR3 length: 13 residues. CDR3: CASSIPGGSGYTF. Written as DNA, the CDR3 is TGTGCCAGTAGTATTCCAGGGGGCAGCGGCTACACCTTC.

The V gene is TRBV5-1, the J gene TRBJ1-2, with 10 bases aligning to TRBD1. The CDR3 sequence is 14 residues long. Germline values: CDR1 SGHRS, CDR2 YFSETQ. Trimming cost V 5 bases and J 4 bases; bases outside gene matches: 5. This CDR3 is CASRERTGGYGYTF. The CDR3 coding sequence is TGCGCCAGCAGAGAGAGGACAGGGGGCTATGGCTACACCTTC.

The gene calls are TRBV7-9 and TRBJ2-3; 11 bases map to TRBD2. The germline CDR1 and CDR2 sequences are SEHNR and FQNEAQ (reference sequence). Trimming took 5 bases from V and 2 from J; bases not matched to a gene: 6. This CDR3 comprises 16 residues. CDR3 in DNA: TGTGCCAGCAGCCCCCGGGGACTAGCGGTCACAGATACGCAGTATTTT. Protein sequence: CASSPRGLAVTDTQYF.

This clone was seen just once. The chain recombines TRBV11-3 with TRBJ2-2, with D unresolved. Trimming stripped 4 bases from V and 6 bases from J, with 9 bases between. The CDR3 runs 13 residues. Germline V gives CDR1 SGHNT, CDR2 YENEEA. The CDR3 spells CASSSLGSGELFF. The CDR3 DNA reads as TGTGCCAGCAGCTCCCTGGGCTCCGGGGAGCTGTTTTTT. The variable domain in full, with the rest retrieved from reference TRBV11-3 and TRBJ2-2, is EAGVVQSPRYKIIEKKQPVAFWCNPISGHNTLYWYLQNLGQGPELLIRYENEEAVDDSQLPKDRFSAERLKGVDSTLKIQPAELGDSAVYLCASSSLGSGELFFGEGSRLTVL.

The V gene is TRBV2, the J gene TRBJ1-2, with D perhaps TRBD1 (5 bases). Between the trimmed V and J ends, which lost 5 bases and 5 bases, there was a span of 9 bases. The CDR3 has 12 amino acids. Germline lookup yields CDR1 SNHLY and CDR2 FYNNEI. In DNA form, the CDR3 reads TGTGCCAGCAGTAGACAGATGTATGGCTACACCTTC. This sequence encodes CASSRQMYGYTF. Complete variable domain (other parts from reference TRBV2 and TRBJ1-2): EPEVTQTPSHQVTQMGQEVILRCVPISNHLYFYWYRQILGQKVEFLVSFYNNEISEKSEIFDDQFSVERPDGSNFTLKIRSTKLEDSAMYFCASSRQMYGYTFGSGTRLTVV.

The V call is TRBV5-1, the J call TRBJ2-5; 11 bases align to TRBD1. The CDR3 covers 13 residues. The V segment lost 3 bases and the J segment 7 bases; nucleotides outside the gene matches: 2. Germline CDR1 SGHRS, CDR2 YFSETQ. The DNA of the CDR3 is TGCGCCAGCAGCTGGGACAGGGGGAGGACCCAGTACTTC. It is translated as CASSWDRGRTQYF.

This sequence joins TRBV7-2 and TRBJ2-1; 13 bases align to TRBD2. V lost 4 bases to trimming and J lost 5 bases; unmatched junction nucleotides: 2. Germline V lookup: CDR1 SGHTA, CDR2 FQGNSA. CDR3 length: 15 residues. In nucleotides, the CDR3 is TGTGCCAGCAGCTACGGACTAGCGGGGGACAATGAGCAGTTCTTC. Translated, it gives CASSYGLAGDNEQFF.

The chain employs TRBV27 and TRBJ2-1, with 7 bases fitting TRBD2. Trimming took 7 bases from V and 4 from J; bases not matched to a gene: 10. This CDR3 contains 15 residues. Per the germline V gene, CDR1 is MNHEY and CDR2 is SMNVEV (reference sequence). The CDR3 bases are TGTGCCAGCACAGGGCGCCTAGCGGTTTACAATGAGCAGTTCTTC. Translation: CASTGRLAVYNEQFF.

The sample holds one count of this clone. CDR3 bases: TGTGCCAGCAGCTTCGGGACAGGGGGCTACGAGCAGTACTTC. Amino acid sequence: CASSFGTGGYEQYF. The genes are TRBV7-8 and TRBJ2-7; TRBD1 aligns across 11 bases. The CDR3 is made up of 14 amino acids. Germline CDR1 SGHVS, CDR2 FQNEAQ. The ends lost 3 bases at V and 3 bases at J; junction bases unmatched: 1.

V usage is TRBV7-2 and J usage is TRBJ1-2; possibly TRBD1 for D (5 bases). V shed 2 bases and J shed 4 bases, with 17 bases lying between them. Germline assignment: CDR1 SGHTA and CDR2 FQGNSA. There are 16 residues in the CDR3. This CDR3 is CASSLTGGGNFYGYTF. CDR3 coding DNA: TGTGCCAGCAGCTTAACGGGGGGAGGGAACTTCTATGGCTACACCTTC. The full variable domain, completed using reference TRBV7-2 and TRBJ1-2, is GAGVSQSPSNKVTEKGKDVELRCDPISGHTALYWYRQSLGQGLEFLIYFQGNSAPDKSGLPSDRFSAERTGGSVSTLTIQRTQQEDSAVYLCASSLTGGGNFYGYTFGSGTRLTVV.

The chain combines TRBV20-1 with TRBJ1-2; no definite D call. Trimming removed 3 bases from V and 7 bases from J, with 9 bases in between. Looked up from germline, CDR1 is DFQATT and CDR2 is SNEGSKA (reference sequence). The CDR3 length is 11 residues. The CDR3 region is CSASPGLGYTF. The DNA of the CDR3 is TGCAGTGCTAGCCCTGGGCTTGGCTACACCTTC.

J is TRBJ2-1 and V is TRBV19; 10 bases align to TRBD2. V trimming: 6 bases; J trimming: 2 bases; junction bases outside the gene matches: 7. CDR3 size: 16 residues. Germline CDR1 and CDR2: LNHDA and SQIVND (reference sequence). The CDR3 is CASRALAGLTYNEQFF. The CDR3 DNA is TGTGCCAGTAGAGCACTAGCGGGACTTACCTACAATGAGCAGTTCTTC.

The chain combines TRBV19 with TRBJ1-1; 7 positions match TRBD1. The CDR3 has 15 amino acids. Looked up from germline, CDR1 is LNHDA and CDR2 is SQIVND (reference sequence). The V gene end was trimmed by 3 bases and the J gene end by 5 bases; junction bases not matched to a gene: 9. The CDR3 bases are TGTGCCAGTAGTATGGGGACAGAACTGTATACTGAAGCTTTCTTT. Translated: CASSMGTELYTEAFF.

The chain recombines TRBV5-1 with TRBJ1-1, with a possible D match to TRBD1 (5 bases). CDR3 size: 17 residues. CDR1 and CDR2 from the germline V gene are SGHRS and YFSETQ. V lost 0 bases to trimming and J lost 3 bases, with 18 bases between them. The DNA for the CDR3 is TGCGCCAGCAGCTTGGGGGGGACGGGTCCCGACGACACTGAAGCTTTCTTT. Its protein is CASSLGGTGPDDTEAFF.

The chain couples TRBV5-5 to TRBJ2-7, with D uncertain. CDR1 SGHKS and CDR2 YYEKEE come from the germline V gene (reference sequence). The CDR3 consists of 17 residues. V was trimmed by 0 bases and J by 1 base, leaving 17 bases between them. CDR3 region: CASSLEGISIRSYEQYF. The CDR3 DNA sequence: TGTGCCAGCAGCTTGGAGGGTATCTCTATCAGGTCCTACGAGCAGTACTTC.

The chain combines TRBV7-9 with TRBJ2-7; D unresolved. The V and J ends lost 3 bases and 2 bases respectively, with 5 bases between them. Germline V gene sequence: CDR1 SEHNR, CDR2 FQNEAQ (reference sequence). This CDR3 contains 12 residues. CDR3 coding DNA: TGTGCCAGCAGCTTTTCTACCTACGAGCAGTACTTC. Its protein product is CASSFSTYEQYF.

The CDR3 reads CASSQDHGEGTQHF. Here the CDR3 DNA reads TGTGCCAGCAGCCAAGACCACGGGGAGGGTACCCAGCATTTT. This chain joins TRBV5-4 and TRBJ1-5; D is ambiguous. The CDR3 runs 14 residues. Germline CDR1 and CDR2: SGHNT and YYREEE (reference sequence). V dropped 4 bases and J dropped 11 bases, with 19 bases sitting between them.

The J gene is TRBJ2-1, the V gene TRBV6-5; 15 nucleotides match TRBD2. Per germline, CDR1 MNHEY and CDR2 SVGAGI. The CDR3 covers 15 residues. The V gene end was trimmed by 4 bases and the J gene end by 9 bases; junction bases not matched to a gene: 4. In DNA, the CDR3 is TGTGCCAGCAGTTCGTGGACTAGCGGGAGGGGTGAGCAGTTCTTC. The encoded protein is CASSSWTSGRGEQFF.

This chain joins TRBV7-2 and TRBJ2-5, with 9 bases aligning to TRBD2. Germline loops: CDR1 SGHTA, CDR2 FQGNSA. This CDR3 is 15 amino acids long. V dropped 5 bases and J dropped 4; count of bases not matched to a gene: 8. CDR3 region: CASSEIAGVRETQYF. The DNA for the CDR3 is TGTGCCAGCAGCGAAATAGCGGGGGTACGAGAGACCCAGTACTTC.

This clone was seen only once. The chain couples TRBV19 to TRBJ2-1; no reliable D call. The CDR3 is 14 amino acids. Germline assignment: CDR1 LNHDA and CDR2 SQIVND (reference sequence). Trimming pared 3 bases from V and 2 bases from J, leaving 8 bases between. The DNA for the CDR3 is TGTGCCAGTAGTATCGGCTACACCTACAATGAGCAGTTCTTC. Encoded protein: CASSIGYTYNEQFF. Full variable domain (outside the CDR3, taken from reference TRBV19 and TRBJ2-1): DGGITQSPKYLFRKEGQNVTLSCEQNLNHDAMYWYRQDPGQGLRLIYYSQIVNDFQKGDIAEGYSVSREKKESFPLTVTSAQKNPTAFYLCASSIGYTYNEQFFGPGTRLTVL.